The 20 T cell receptor beta chains given below trace back to one sample, sequenced in a study of cytomegalovirus exposure and HLA in healthy donors. The data were produced by immunoSEQ multiplex PCR, yet TCRdb's version contains in-frame clones alone and is incomplete. The sample has about 350,000 clones, 75% to 90% seen once. Source material: PBMCs. The receptors shown here come from a woman younger than 45 in good health and CMV-seropositive.

The CDR3 protein is CSVPNAGSATDTQYF. The CDR3 DNA follows: TGCAGCGTTCCTAACGCGGGATCAGCCACAGATACGCAGTATTTT. The V and J genes are TRBV29-1 and TRBJ2-3; perhaps TRBD2 as D (6 bases). Trimming took 5 bases from V and 2 from J, leaving 17 bases between them. The CDR3 extends over 15 amino acids. Per germline, CDR1 SQVTM and CDR2 ANQGSEA.

The rearrangement uses TRBV6-5 and TRBJ2-5, with D possibly matching TRBD1 (5 bases). The germline V gene has CDR1 MNHEY and CDR2 SVGAGI. The V and J ends lost 2 bases and 0 bases respectively, with 13 bases between them. The CDR3 extends over 16 amino acids. The CDR3 sequence is CASSYGSDKYQETQYF. The CDR3, as DNA: TGTGCCAGCAGTTACGGGTCGGACAAATACCAAGAGACCCAGTACTTC.

The chain employs TRBV11-3 and TRBJ2-3, with D hard to call. Germline V CDR1 and CDR2: SGHNT, YENEEA. This CDR3 is built from 17 residues. V was cut by 0 bases and J by 1 base, with 14 bases left in between. CDR3 in DNA: TGTGCCAGCAGCTTAGATGGCCGCGGTTACGGCACAGATACGCAGTATTTT. This sequence encodes CASSLDGRGYGTDTQYF.

This clone was recorded once. The chain employs TRBV2 and TRBJ1-1; 8 nucleotides match TRBD1. The J segment lost 7 bases and the V segment lost 6 bases, leaving 7 bases of the junction unmatched. The V gene's germline CDR1 is SNHLY and CDR2 FYNNEI. The CDR3 is made up of 13 amino acids. This CDR3 is CASRGQGASEAFF. The CDR3 nucleotides read TGTGCCAGCAGAGGCCAGGGGGCGAGTGAAGCTTTCTTT. Full variable domain (missing parts from reference TRBV2 and TRBJ1-1): EPEVTQTPSHQVTQMGQEVILRCVPISNHLYFYWYRQILGQKVEFLVSFYNNEISEKSEIFDDQFSVERPDGSNFTLKIRSTKLEDSAMYFCASRGQGASEAFFGQGTRLTVV.

The chain has TRBV10-3 and TRBJ2-1; D tentatively fits TRBD1 or TRBD2 (6 bases each). V was pared by 10 bases and J by 9 bases, with 16 bases between. This CDR3 is 12 amino acids long. Germline CDR1 ENHRY, CDR2 SYGVKD. CDR3 coding DNA: TGTGCCACGGGACTTAAACAGGGTGAGCAGTTCTTC. Its protein product is CATGLKQGEQFF.

This clone was seen a few times. The chain recombines TRBV4-1 with TRBJ2-1, with D unclear. Deletions cut 3 bases from V and 7 bases from J, with 10 bases between. The germline V gene has CDR1 MGHRA and CDR2 YSYEKL. The CDR3 is 13 residues long. The CDR3 sequence: CASSHPPSNEQFF. CDR3 in DNA: TGCGCCAGCAGCCACCCCCCATCGAATGAGCAGTTCTTC.

This chain connects TRBV19 to TRBJ2-2; unclear D gene. Germline V gene lookup returns CDR1 LNHDA and CDR2 SQIVND (reference sequence). Between the trimmed V and J ends, which lost 1 base and 6 bases, there was a span of 15 bases. The CDR3 spans 16 residues. CDR3 residues: CASSIVRVRRAGELFF. The CDR3 region has the DNA TGTGCCAGTAGTATAGTGCGCGTCCGAAGGGCCGGGGAGCTGTTTTTT. Full variable domain (outside the CDR3, taken from reference TRBV19 and TRBJ2-2): DGGITQSPKYLFRKEGQNVTLSCEQNLNHDAMYWYRQDPGQGLRLIYYSQIVNDFQKGDIAEGYSVSREKKESFPLTVTSAQKNPTAFYLCASSIVRVRRAGELFFGEGSRLTVL.

The chain couples TRBV4-2 to TRBJ2-7, with 7 bases identical to TRBD2. Germline V CDR1 and CDR2: LGHNA, YNFKEQ. The CDR3 has 17 residues. The V segment lost 1 base and the J segment 2 bases; nucleotides outside the gene matches: 11. The CDR3 nucleotides read TGTGCCAGCAGCCAAGGCGGGACTACCGCAAGAACCTACGAGCAGTACTTC. This codes for CASSQGGTTARTYEQYF.

In its sample, this clone was seen once. V usage is TRBV28 and J usage is TRBJ2-1; TRBD1 matches 9 bases. The ends lost 6 bases at V and 5 bases at J; junction bases unmatched: 14. Germline V CDR1 and CDR2: MDHEN, SYDVKM. The CDR3 runs 17 residues. The CDR3: CASRTGTGNPPHNEQFF. CDR3 sequence (DNA): TGTGCCAGCAGAACCGGGACAGGGAATCCCCCACACAATGAGCAGTTCTTC.

The chain recombines TRBV28 with TRBJ2-1; TRBD1 matches 8 bases. The V gene end was trimmed by 6 bases and the J gene end by 8 bases; junction bases not matched to a gene: 3. CDR1 is MDHEN and CDR2 is SYDVKM in the germline V gene. The CDR3 runs to 12 residues. CDR3 nucleotide sequence: TGTGCCAGCAGCCAGGGGGCTCATGAGCAGTTCTTC. This gives the protein CASSQGAHEQFF.

J is TRBJ2-5 and V is TRBV7-2, with TRBD1 matching over 7 bases. The germline V gene has CDR1 SGHTA and CDR2 FQGNSA. The V gene end was trimmed by 5 bases and the J gene end by 2 bases; junction bases not matched to a gene: 5. This CDR3 region has 14 residues. The CDR3 protein is CASSPTGQQETQYF. The CDR3 DNA sequence: TGTGCCAGCAGCCCAACGGGACAGCAAGAGACCCAGTACTTC.

DNA for the CDR3: TGTGCCAGCAGTTTATGGGCAGGGGGCAATCAGCCCCAGCATTTT. It is translated as CASSLWAGGNQPQHF. This sequence joins TRBV27 and TRBJ1-5; the D gene is possibly TRBD1 (6 bases). CDR3 length: 15 residues. V was shortened by 1 base and J by 2 bases, with 9 bases between the two germline ends. Germline V gene lookup returns CDR1 MNHEY and CDR2 SMNVEV (reference sequence).

Worth noting for this clone: This sample also contains other DNA sequences that code for the same CDR3. This chain connects TRBV27 to TRBJ2-7; D is unresolved. Trimming stripped 5 bases from V and 0 bases from J, with 5 bases between. This CDR3 comprises 12 residues. Germline loops: CDR1 MNHEY, CDR2 SMNVEV (reference sequence). For the CDR3, the DNA is TGTGCCAGCAGTCGGAGCTCCTACGAGCAGTACTTC. It encodes CASSRSSYEQYF.

The chain links TRBV27 to TRBJ2-7; D might be TRBD1 (5 bases). V was trimmed by 5 bases and J by 3 bases, leaving 14 bases between them. CDR3 length equals 14 residues. Germline V gene sequence: CDR1 MNHEY, CDR2 SMNVEV (reference sequence). The CDR3 spells CASSPGASIYEQYF. The CDR3 bases are TGTGCCAGCAGTCCTGGGGCCTCGATCTACGAGCAGTACTTC.

This chain joins TRBV9 and TRBJ2-7, with 11 nucleotides matching TRBD2. The trim removed 4 bases at V and 5 bases at J, leaving 8 bases unmatched. In germline, CDR1 is SGDLS, CDR2 YYNGEE. The CDR3 sequence is 15 residues long. The CDR3 nucleotides read TGTGCCAGCAGCCCACCGACTAGCGGGATCAACGAGCAGTACTTC. Its protein product is CASSPPTSGINEQYF. The variable domain in full, completed from reference TRBV9 and TRBJ2-7, reads DSGVTQTPKHLITATGQRVTLRCSPRSGDLSVYWYQQSLDQGLQFLIQYYNGEERAKGNILERFSAQQFPDLHSELNLSSLELGDSALYFCASSPPTSGINEQYFGPGTRLTVT.

J is TRBJ2-1 and V is TRBV7-8; unclear D gene. Per germline, CDR1 SGHVS and CDR2 FQNEAQ. The V end lost 0 bases, the J end lost 8 bases, and 2 bases lay between the germline ends. This CDR3 spans 11 amino acids. The CDR3 nucleotides read TGTGCCAGCAGCTTAGCTCATGAGCAGTTCTTC. This gives the protein CASSLAHEQFF. Supplemented by reference TRBV7-8 and TRBJ2-1, the full variable domain reads GAGVSQSPRYKVAKRGQDVALRCDPISGHVSLFWYQQALGQGPEFLTYFQNEAQLDKSGLPSDRFFAERPEGSVSTLKIQRTQQEDSAVYLCASSLAHEQFFGPGTRLTVL.

The table lists this clone with a few counts. The J gene is TRBJ2-2, the V gene TRBV29-1, with D perhaps assigned TRBD1 or TRBD2 (5 bases each). The germline V gene encodes CDR1 SQVTM and CDR2 ANQGSEA. Trimming pared 6 bases from V and 4 bases from J, leaving 9 bases between. The CDR3 is 12 amino acids. The CDR3 DNA is TGCAGCGTACCGGGGACCACCGGGGAGCTGTTTTTT. Protein product: CSVPGTTGELFF.

The CDR3 loop reads CASSARLAGYEQYF. DNA for the CDR3: TGTGCCAGCAGCGCCCGGCTAGCTGGCTACGAGCAGTACTTC. The rearrangement links TRBV5-6 to TRBJ2-7; tentative D call: TRBD2 (5 bases). With 4 bases removed from V and 3 bases from J, the gap between germline ends came to 14 bases. Germline CDR1 and CDR2: SGHDT and YYEEEE. The CDR3 totals 14 residues.

The chain recombines TRBV6-1 with TRBJ2-1, with 13 bases identical to TRBD2. This CDR3 is built from 15 residues. Germline V gene sequence: CDR1 MNHNS, CDR2 SASEGT. V was clipped by 10 bases and J by 6 bases; unmatched bases: 9. The CDR3 here is CAIRIRTSGSNEQFF. The CDR3 DNA sequence: TGTGCCATCCGGATACGGACTAGCGGGAGCAATGAGCAGTTCTTC.

This clone appeared once. The J gene is TRBJ2-7, the V gene TRBV5-1, with 8 bases identical to TRBD2. Unmatched junction bases numbered 14, after V lost 7 bases and J lost 5 bases. Germline V CDR1 and CDR2: SGHRS, YFSETQ. The CDR3 runs to 15 residues. The CDR3, as DNA: TGCGCCAGCCAGTTGACCGGGACTAGTTCCCACGAGCAGTACTTC. Translated, it gives CASQLTGTSSHEQYF.